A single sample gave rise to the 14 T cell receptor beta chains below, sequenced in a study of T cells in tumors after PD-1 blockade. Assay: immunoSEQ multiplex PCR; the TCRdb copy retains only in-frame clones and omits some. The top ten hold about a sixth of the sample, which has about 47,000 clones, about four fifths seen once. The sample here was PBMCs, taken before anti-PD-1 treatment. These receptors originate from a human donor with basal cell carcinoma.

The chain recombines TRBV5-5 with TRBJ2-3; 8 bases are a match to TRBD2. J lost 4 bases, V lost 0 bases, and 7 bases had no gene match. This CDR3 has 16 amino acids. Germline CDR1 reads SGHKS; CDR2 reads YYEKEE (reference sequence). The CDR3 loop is CASSLAVGRGSDTQYF. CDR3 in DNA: TGTGCCAGCAGCTTGGCGGTCGGGAGGGGCTCAGATACGCAGTATTTT.

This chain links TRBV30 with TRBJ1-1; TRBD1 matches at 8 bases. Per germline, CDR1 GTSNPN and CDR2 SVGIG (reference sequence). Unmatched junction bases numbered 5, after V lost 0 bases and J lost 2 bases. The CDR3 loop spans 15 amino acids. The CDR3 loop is CAWSVGQGANTEAFF. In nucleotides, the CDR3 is TGTGCCTGGAGTGTGGGTCAGGGGGCAAACACTGAAGCTTTCTTT.

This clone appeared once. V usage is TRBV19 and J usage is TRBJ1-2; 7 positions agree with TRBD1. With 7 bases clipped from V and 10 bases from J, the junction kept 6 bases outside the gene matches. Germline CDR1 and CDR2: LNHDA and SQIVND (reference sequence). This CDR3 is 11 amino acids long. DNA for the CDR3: TGTGCCAGTACTCGGACAGGCACCTACACCTTC. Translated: CASTRTGTYTF.

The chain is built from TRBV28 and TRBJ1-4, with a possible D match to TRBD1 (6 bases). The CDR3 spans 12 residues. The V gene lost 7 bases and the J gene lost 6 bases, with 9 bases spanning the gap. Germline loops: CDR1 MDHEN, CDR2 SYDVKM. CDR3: CASKQGYEKLFF. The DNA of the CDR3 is TGTGCCAGCAAACAGGGATATGAAAAACTGTTTTTT.

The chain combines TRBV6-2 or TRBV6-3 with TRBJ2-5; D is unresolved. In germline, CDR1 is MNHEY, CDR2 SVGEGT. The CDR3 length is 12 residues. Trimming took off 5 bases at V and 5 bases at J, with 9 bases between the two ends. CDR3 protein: CASSGWPETQYF. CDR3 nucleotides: TGTGCCAGCAGTGGTTGGCCCGAGACCCAGTACTTC.

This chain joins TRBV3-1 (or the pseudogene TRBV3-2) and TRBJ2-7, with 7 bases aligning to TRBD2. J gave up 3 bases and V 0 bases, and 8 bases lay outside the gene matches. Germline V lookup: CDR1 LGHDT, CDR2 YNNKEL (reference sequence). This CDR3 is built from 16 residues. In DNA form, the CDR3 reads TGTGCCAGCAGCCAAGATCAGGCGGGAGCCCTCTACGAGCAGTACTTC. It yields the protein CASSQDQAGALYEQYF.

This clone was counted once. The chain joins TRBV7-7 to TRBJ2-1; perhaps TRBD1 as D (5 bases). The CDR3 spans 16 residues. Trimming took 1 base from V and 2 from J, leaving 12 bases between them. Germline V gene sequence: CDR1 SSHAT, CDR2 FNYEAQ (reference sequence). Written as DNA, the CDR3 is TGTGCCAGCAGCTTAGAACGGTGGGGCGCCTACAATGAGCAGTTCTTC. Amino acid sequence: CASSLERWGAYNEQFF.

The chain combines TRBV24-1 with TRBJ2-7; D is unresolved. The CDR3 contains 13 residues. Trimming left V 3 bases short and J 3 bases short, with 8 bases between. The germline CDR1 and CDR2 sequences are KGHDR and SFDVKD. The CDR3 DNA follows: TGTGCCACCAGTGATGGAATATACTACGAGCAGTACTTC. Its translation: CATSDGIYYEQYF.

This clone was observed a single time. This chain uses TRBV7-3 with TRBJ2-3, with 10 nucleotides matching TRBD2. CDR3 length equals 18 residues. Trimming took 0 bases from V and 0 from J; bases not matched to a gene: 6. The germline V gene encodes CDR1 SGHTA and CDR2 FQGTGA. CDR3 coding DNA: TGTGCCAGCAGCTTAACCCTTATAGCGGGAGGAAGCACAGATACGCAGTATTTT. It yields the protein CASSLTLIAGGSTDTQYF.

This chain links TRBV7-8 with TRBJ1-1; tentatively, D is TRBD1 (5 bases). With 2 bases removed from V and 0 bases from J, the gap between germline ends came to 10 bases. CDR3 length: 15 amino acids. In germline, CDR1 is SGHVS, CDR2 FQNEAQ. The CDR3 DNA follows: TGTGCCAGCAGCTTACAGGGCACGGTGAACACTGAAGCTTTCTTT. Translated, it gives CASSLQGTVNTEAFF.

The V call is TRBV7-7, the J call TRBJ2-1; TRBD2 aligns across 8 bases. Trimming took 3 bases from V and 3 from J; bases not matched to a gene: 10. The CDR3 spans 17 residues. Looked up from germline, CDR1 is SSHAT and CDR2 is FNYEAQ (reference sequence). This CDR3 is CASSLGPRGGGYNEQFF. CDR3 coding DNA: TGTGCCAGCAGCTTGGGTCCCCGGGGGGGCGGCTACAATGAGCAGTTCTTC.

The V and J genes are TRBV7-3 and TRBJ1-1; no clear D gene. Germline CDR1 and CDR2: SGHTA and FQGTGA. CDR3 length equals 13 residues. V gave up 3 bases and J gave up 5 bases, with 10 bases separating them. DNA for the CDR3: TGTGCCAGCAGCTTCTCGGGTAGGACTGAAGCTTTCTTT. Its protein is CASSFSGRTEAFF.

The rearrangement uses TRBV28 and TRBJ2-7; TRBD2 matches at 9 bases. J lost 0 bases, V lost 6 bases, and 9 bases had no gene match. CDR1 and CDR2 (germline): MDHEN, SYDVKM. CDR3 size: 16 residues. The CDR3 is CASSPSGGTLSYEQYF. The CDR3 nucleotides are TGTGCCAGCAGCCCCAGCGGGGGGACTCTCTCCTACGAGCAGTACTTC. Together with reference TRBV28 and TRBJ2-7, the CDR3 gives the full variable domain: DVKVTQSSRYLVKRTGEKVFLECVQDMDHENMFWYRQDPGLGLRLIYFSYDVKMKEKGDIPEGYSVSREKKERFSLILESASTNQTSMYLCASSPSGGTLSYEQYFGPGTRLTVT.

CDR3 protein: CASSEPSGEQFF. The CDR3 DNA reads as TGTGCCAGCAGTGAGCCTAGCGGGGAGCAGTTCTTC. This sequence joins TRBV25-1 and TRBJ2-1; 8 nucleotides align to TRBD2. The ends lost 3 bases at V and 10 bases at J; junction bases unmatched: 2. The CDR3 spans 12 residues. From germline, CDR1 is MGHDK and CDR2 SYGVNS. Filled out from reference TRBV25-1 and TRBJ2-1, the complete variable domain reads EADIYQTPRYLVIGTGKKITLECSQTMGHDKMYWYQQDPGMELHLIHYSYGVNSTEKGDLSSESTVSRIRTEHFPLTLESARPSHTSQYLCASSEPSGEQFFGPGTRLTVL.